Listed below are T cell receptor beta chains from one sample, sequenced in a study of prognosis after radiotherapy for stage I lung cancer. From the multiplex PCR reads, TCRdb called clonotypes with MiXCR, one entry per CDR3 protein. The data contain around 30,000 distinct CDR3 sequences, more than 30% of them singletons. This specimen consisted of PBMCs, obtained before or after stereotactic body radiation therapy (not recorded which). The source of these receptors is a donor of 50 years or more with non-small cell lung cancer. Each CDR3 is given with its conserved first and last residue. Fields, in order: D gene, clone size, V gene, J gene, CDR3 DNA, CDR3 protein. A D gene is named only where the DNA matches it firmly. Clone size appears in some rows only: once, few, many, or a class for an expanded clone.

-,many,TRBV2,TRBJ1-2,TGTGCCAGCAGTGGGGCAGGGCGGGGTGGCTACACCTTC,CASSGAGRGGYTF
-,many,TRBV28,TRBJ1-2,TGTGCCAGCAGTGTTCCGGGGAGCTATGGCTACACCTTC,CASSVPGSYGYTF
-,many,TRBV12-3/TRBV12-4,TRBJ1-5,TGTGCCAGCAGTTTAGACCGCAATCAGCCCCAGCATTTT,CASSLDRNQPQHF
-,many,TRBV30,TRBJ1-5,TGTGCCTGGAGTGTATCACTGTGGGGCAATCAGCCCCAGCATTTT,CAWSVSLWGNQPQHF
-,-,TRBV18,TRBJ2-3,TGTGCCAGCTCACCACCCCGCAGGGGACATACGCAGTATTTT,CASSPPRRGHTQYF
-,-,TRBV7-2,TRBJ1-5,TGTGCCAGCAGCTTACACGGGAGATCTAGCACAGATACGCAGCATTTT,CASSLHGRSSTDTQHF
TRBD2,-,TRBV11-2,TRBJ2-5,TGTGCCAGCACTTCGGGGTCGGGGGGGCCACAAGAGACCCAGTACTTC,CASTSGSGGPQETQYF
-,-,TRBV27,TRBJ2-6,TGTGCCAGCAGTTTACGCGGCTCTGGGGCCAACGTCCTGACTTTC,CASSLRGSGANVLTF
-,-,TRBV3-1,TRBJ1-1,TGTGCCAGCAGCCAAGATGGAGGTGACGAAGCTTTCTTT,CASSQDGGDEAFF
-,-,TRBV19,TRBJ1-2,TGTGCCAGTAGTATAAACCTCGGGGGCAATGTAAACTATGGCTACACCTTC,CASSINLGGNVNYGYTF
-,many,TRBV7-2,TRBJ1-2,TGTGCCAGCAGCGCAGGGGCCGCTGGTCGTTACACCTTC,CASSAGAAGRYTF
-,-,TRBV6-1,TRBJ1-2,TGTGCCAGCAGTGGGGCGGACAGTGGGACCTATGGCTACACCTTC,CASSGADSGTYGYTF
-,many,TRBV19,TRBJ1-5,TGTGCCAGTAGTACCCTAGACAGGAGGATCCAGCCCCAGCATTTT,CASSTLDRRIQPQHF
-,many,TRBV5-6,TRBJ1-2,TGTGCCAGCAGCTCCGGGCAGGGCTATGGCTACACCTTC,CASSSGQGYGYTF
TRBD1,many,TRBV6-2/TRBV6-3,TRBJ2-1,TGTGCCAGCAGTTACGTCCGGGACAGGAGTTTCTTC,CASSYVRDRSFF
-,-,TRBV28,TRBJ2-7,TGTGCCAGCAGTTTACGCTGGCCGGGGCCAGATGAGCAGTACTTC,CASSLRWPGPDEQYF
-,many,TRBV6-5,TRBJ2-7,TGTGCCAGCAGTTACGGGGACTCCGAGCAGTACTTC,CASSYGDSEQYF
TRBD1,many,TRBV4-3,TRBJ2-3,TGCGCCAGCAGCTCCAGGGCAGGGGGCCTATCCACAGATACGCAGTATTTT,CASSSRAGGLSTDTQYF
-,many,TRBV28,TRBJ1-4,TGTGCCAGCAGTCCAACAGGAGGGGTAAATGAAAAACTGTTTTTT,CASSPTGGVNEKLFF
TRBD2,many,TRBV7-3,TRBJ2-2,TGTGCCAGCAGCTTAATCGGGGGAGCGGGGGGCCGGACCGGGGAGCTGTTTTTT,CASSLIGGAGGRTGELFF
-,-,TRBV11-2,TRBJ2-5,TGTGCCAGCAGCTTAGTTCGGCTGGCCCACCAAGAGACCCAGTACTTC,CASSLVRLAHQETQYF
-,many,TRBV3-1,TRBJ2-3,TGTGCCAGCAGCCGGGCGCCATCCCCAACAGATACGCAGTATTTT,CASSRAPSPTDTQYF
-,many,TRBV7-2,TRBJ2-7,TGTGCCAGCAGCCCTCGACAGGCCTACGAGCAGTACTTC,CASSPRQAYEQYF
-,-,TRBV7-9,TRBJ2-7,TGTGCCAGCAGCTTAGCGCAGGTCCTCTACGAGCAGTACTTC,CASSLAQVLYEQYF
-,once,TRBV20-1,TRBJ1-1,TGCAGTGCTAGGAGGGGGACTACCCGAGAACCCTTT,CSARRGTTREPF
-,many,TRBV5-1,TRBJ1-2,TGCGCCAGCAGCTTACAGGGTTCGGATGGCTACACCTTC,CASSLQGSDGYTF
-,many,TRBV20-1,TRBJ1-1,TGCAGTGCTACTACGGGCCGAACCAAAGCTTTCTTT,CSATTGRTKAFF
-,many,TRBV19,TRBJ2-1,TGTGCCAGTAGTATAGCAGGGAATGAGCAGTTCTTC,CASSIAGNEQFF
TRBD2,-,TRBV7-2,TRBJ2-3,TGTGCCAGCATGGGTCCGGGGGAGGGACCATATACGCAGTATTTT,CASMGPGEGPYTQYF
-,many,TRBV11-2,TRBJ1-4,TGTGCCAGCAGCTTGGGTGTGGGGGAAAAACTGTTTTTT,CASSLGVGEKLFF
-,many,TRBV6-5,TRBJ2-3,TGTGCCAGCAGTTACTCGGACGGAGATACGCAGTATTTT,CASSYSDGDTQYF
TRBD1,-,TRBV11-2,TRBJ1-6,TGTGCCAGCAGCTTCGGACAGGCGAGTAATTCACCCCCCCACTTT,CASSFGQASNSPPHF
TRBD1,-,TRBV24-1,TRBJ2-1,TGTGCCACCAGTGAATCCCTCCCGGTACAGGGGTTCGATGAGCAGTTCTTC,CATSESLPVQGFDEQFF
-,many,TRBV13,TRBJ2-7,TGTGCCAGCAGCTTCCTAGGGTTCTCCTACGAGCAGTACTTC,CASSFLGFSYEQYF
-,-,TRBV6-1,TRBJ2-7,TGTGCCAGCAGTGAACCAGGGTCCTACGAGCAGTACTTC,CASSEPGSYEQYF
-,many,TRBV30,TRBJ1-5,TGTGCCTGGAGCGGGGCCAATAATCAGCCCCAGCATTTT,CAWSGANNQPQHF
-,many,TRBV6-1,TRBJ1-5,TGTGCCAGTACATCCGGGGCAAATCAGCCCCAGCATTTT,CASTSGANQPQHF
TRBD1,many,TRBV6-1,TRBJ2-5,TGTGCCAGCAGAATGACAGGGGGCGGAGAGACCCAGTACTTC,CASRMTGGGETQYF
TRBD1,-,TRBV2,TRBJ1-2,TGTACCAGCAGTGGTGGGACAGGGAGGAGGCCCATTGGCTACACCTTC,CTSSGGTGRRPIGYTF
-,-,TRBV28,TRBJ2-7,TGTGCCAGCAGCCAACAGGGCTACGAGCAGTACTTC,CASSQQGYEQYF
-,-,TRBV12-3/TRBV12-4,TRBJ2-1,TGTGCCAGCAGTTTCAACGACAATGAGCAGTTCTTC,CASSFNDNEQFF
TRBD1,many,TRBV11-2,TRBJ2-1,TGTGCCAGCAGCCGACAGGGGCCCTCGATGGATGAGCAGTTCTTC,CASSRQGPSMDEQFF
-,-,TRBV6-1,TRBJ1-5,TGTGTCAGCGTGGCCGTGGGGGCTGGGGGCAATCAGGCCCAGCATTTT,CVSVAVGAGGNQAQHF
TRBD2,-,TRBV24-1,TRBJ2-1,TGTGCCACCAGTGATCGATCTAGCGGGAGATCTGAGCAGTTCTTC,CATSDRSSGRSEQFF
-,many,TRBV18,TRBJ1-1,TGTGCCAGCTCATCGACTTTTGAGGACAGAGGGACTGAAGCTTTCTTT,CASSSTFEDRGTEAFF
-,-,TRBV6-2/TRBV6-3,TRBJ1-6,TGTGCCAGCATTCCCGACAGGTGTAATTCACCCCTCCACTTT,CASIPDRCNSPLHF
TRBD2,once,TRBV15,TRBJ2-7,TGTGCCACCATCCTAGCGGGGGCTTACGAGCAGTACTTT,CATILAGAYEQYF
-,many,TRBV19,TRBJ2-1,TGTGCCAGCAACCCCGGGGGCAATGAGCAGTTCTTC,CASNPGGNEQFF
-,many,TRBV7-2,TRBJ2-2,TGTGCCAGCAGCCAAGTCATCACCACCGGGGAGCTGTTTTTT,CASSQVITTGELFF
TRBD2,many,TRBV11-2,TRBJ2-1,TGTGCCAGCAGCTTAGGCAGTAGCGGGGGCCATGAGCAGTTCTTC,CASSLGSSGGHEQFF
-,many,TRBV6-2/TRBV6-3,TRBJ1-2,TGTGCCAGCAGTGAAACCCTCGCAGGGAACTATGGCTACACCTTC,CASSETLAGNYGYTF
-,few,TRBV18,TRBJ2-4,TGTGCCAGCAAGGGAGGTGTTGAGGCCAAAAACATTCAGTACTTC,CASKGGVEAKNIQYF